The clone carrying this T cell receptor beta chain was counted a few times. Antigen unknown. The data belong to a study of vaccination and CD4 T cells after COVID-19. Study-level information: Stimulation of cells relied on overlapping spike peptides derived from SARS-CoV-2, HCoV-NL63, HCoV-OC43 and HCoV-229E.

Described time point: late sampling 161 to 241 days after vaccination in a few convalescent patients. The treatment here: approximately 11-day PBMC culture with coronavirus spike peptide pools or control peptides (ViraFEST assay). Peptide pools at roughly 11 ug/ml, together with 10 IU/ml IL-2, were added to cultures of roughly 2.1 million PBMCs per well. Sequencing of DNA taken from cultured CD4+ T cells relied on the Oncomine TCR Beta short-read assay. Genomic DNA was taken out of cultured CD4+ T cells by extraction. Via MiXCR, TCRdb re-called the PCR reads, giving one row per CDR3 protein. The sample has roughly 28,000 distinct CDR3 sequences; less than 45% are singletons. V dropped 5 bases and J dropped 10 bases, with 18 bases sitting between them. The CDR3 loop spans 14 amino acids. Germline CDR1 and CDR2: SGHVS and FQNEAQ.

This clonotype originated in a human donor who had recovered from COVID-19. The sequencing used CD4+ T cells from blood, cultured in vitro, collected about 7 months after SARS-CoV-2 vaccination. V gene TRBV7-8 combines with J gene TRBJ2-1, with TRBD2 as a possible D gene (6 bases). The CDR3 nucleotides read TGTGCCAGCAGCCGAACTCCGGAGGGGCTCGAGCAGTTCTTC. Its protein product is CASSRTPEGLEQFF.